This T cell receptor beta chain was recovered during a study of T cells in Graves' hyperthyroidism and ophthalmopathy. What was amplified from RNA transcripts were TCR beta CDR3 regions. Initially, a first-round RT-PCR of the TCR CDR3 employed the HTBI primer set. Each CDR3 protein gets one entry after TCRdb re-called the multiplex PCR reads with MiXCR. The sample consists of fewer than 450,000 distinct CDR3 sequences, about a sixth of them appearing once. Pregnant or lactating patients were excluded, as were those with uncontrolled infection or other autoimmune disease. An approximately 10 ml volume of fresh peripheral blood provided the PBMCs. This clonotype was counted ten times or more. Its antigen is still unknown. The germline CDR1 and CDR2 sequences are DFQATT and SNEGSKA (reference sequence). V gave up 6 bases and J gave up 1 base; unmatched junction bases: 7. The CDR3 extends over 14 amino acids.

Overall study results and limits: Within blood appeared most thyroid clonotypes that had expanded above 0.001.

This receptor was obtained from a woman in her 30s with Graves' hyperthyroidism that later progressed to Graves' ophthalmopathy. Sequencing used blood. The chain joins TRBV20-1 to TRBJ2-3, with 7 bases aligning to TRBD2. CDR3 region: CSANKRDGTDTQYF. The CDR3 DNA reads TGCAGTGCCAATAAGCGGGACGGCACAGATACGCAGTATTTT.